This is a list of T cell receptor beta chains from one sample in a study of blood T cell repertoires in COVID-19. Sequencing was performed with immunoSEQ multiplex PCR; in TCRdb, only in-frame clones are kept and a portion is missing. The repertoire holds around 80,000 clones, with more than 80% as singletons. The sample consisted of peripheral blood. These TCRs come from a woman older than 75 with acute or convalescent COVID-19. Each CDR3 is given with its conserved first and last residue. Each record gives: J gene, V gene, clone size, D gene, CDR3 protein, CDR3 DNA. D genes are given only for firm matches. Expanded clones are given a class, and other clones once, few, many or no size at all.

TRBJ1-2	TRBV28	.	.	CASSLFSGLNYGYTF	TGTGCCAGCAGTTTATTTTCAGGGCTCAACTATGGCTACACCTTC
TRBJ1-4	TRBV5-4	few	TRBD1	CASSFDRGSEKLFF	TGTGCCAGCAGCTTCGACAGGGGCAGTGAAAAACTGTTTTTT
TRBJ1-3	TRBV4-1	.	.	CASSQDYRRGNGNTIYF	TGCGCCAGCAGCCAGGACTACAGGAGAGGCAATGGAAACACCATATATTTT
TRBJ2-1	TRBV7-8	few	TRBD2	CASSYIAGPAANEQFF	TGTGCCAGCAGCTACATAGCGGGACCTGCGGCCAATGAGCAGTTCTTC
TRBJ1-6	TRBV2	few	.	CASSDVGRGYSPLHF	TGTGCCAGCAGTGATGTCGGGCGGGGGTATTCACCCCTCCACTTT
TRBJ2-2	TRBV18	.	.	CASSLGHGNTGELFF	TGTGCCAGCTCACTTGGACACGGGAACACCGGGGAGCTGTTTTTT
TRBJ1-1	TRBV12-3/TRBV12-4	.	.	CASSFQGSTEAFF	TGTGCCAGCAGTTTCCAGGGAAGCACTGAAGCTTTCTTT
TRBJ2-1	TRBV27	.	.	CASSLEQLKDNEQFF	TGTGCCAGCAGTTTAGAACAGCTCAAGGACAATGAGCAGTTCTTC
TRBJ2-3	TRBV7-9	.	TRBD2	CASSLPSGRGGFGTDTQYF	TGTGCCAGCAGCTTACCCAGCGGGAGAGGGGGGTTTGGCACAGATACGCAGTATTTT
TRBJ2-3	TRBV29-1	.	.	CSVEDRAGTDTQYF	TGCAGCGTGGAGGACAGAGCTGGAACAGATACGCAGTATTTT
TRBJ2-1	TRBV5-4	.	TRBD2	CASTLAGDYNEQFF	TGTGCCAGCACCCTAGCGGGAGATTACAATGAGCAGTTCTTC
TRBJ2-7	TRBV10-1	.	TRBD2	CATPETSGIRVSYEQYF	TGCGCCACCCCCGAAACTAGCGGGATACGAGTATCCTACGAGCAGTACTTC
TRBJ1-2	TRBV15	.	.	CATRPSGTPYGYTF	TGTGCCACCAGACCCTCTGGGACACCCTATGGCTACACCTTC
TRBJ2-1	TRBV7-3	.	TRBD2	CASSPPGGPYNEQFF	TGTGCCAGCAGCCCGCCGGGGGGTCCTTACAATGAGCAGTTCTTC
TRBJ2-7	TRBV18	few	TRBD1	CASSTYRDRGNEQYF	TGTGCCAGCTCAACTTATCGGGACAGGGGCAACGAGCAGTACTTC
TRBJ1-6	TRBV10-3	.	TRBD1	CAISESGQGSSPLHF	TGTGCCATCAGTGAGTCGGGACAGGGAAGTTCACCCCTCCACTTT
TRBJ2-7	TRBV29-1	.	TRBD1	CSVLDPGTGRSYEQYF	TGCAGCGTTCTTGATCCCGGGACAGGGCGCTCCTACGAGCAGTACTTC
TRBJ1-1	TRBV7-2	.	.	CASSLAGLTNTEAFF	TGTGCCAGCAGCTTAGCGGGACTTACGAACACTGAAGCTTTCTTT
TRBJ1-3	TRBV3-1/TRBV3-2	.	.	CASSQGRTVLAGNTIYF	TGTGCCAGCAGCCAAGGTCGTACAGTACTTGCTGGAAACACCATATATTTT
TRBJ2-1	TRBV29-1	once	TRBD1	CSVRGGAAYNEQFF	TGCAGCGTCAGAGGGGGCGCAGCCTACAATGAGCAGTTCTTC